This record concerns one TCR beta chain sequence. V gave up 2 bases and J gave up 2 bases, with 11 bases separating them. There are 14 residues in the CDR3. Germline CDR1 and CDR2: SGHDT and YYEEEE. Random hexamers primed reverse transcription of about 0.5 to 1 ug RNA. Across 54 Vbeta and 13 Jbeta, immunoSEQ multiplex PCR amplified TCR beta CDR3. MiXCR, applied by TCRdb to the immunoSEQ multiplex PCR reads, yields one record per CDR3 protein. The sample lists more than 150,000 distinct CDR3 sequences; under 95% were seen once. This specimen comes from a study of CD8 T cells in Susac syndrome. TCR beta sequencing covered blood CD8+ and CD4+ T cells. Healthy donors, matched for age and sex, constituted the control group. TEMRA cells were FACS-enriched, and CD8+ and CD4+ T cells were isolated negatively.

What was sequenced was CD4+ T cells from PBMCs. The receptor was isolated from a human donor in good health. V and J are TRBV5-6 and TRBJ2-7; TRBD1 might be the D (8 bases). The CDR3 nucleotides read TGTGCCAGCAGCTTTACAGGGGGGGCCTACGAGCAGTACTTC. Amino acids: CASSFTGGAYEQYF.